This T cell receptor beta chain was retrieved from a study of T-cell memory formation after mild COVID-19. Study conclusions and caveats: Pre-infection memory already had some responding clones, implying cross-reactive memory joined. The study found contracting CD4+ clones mainly in CM and EM and contracting CD8+ clones in EMRA.

This CDR3 has 16 residues. Germline CDR1 and CDR2: SGHNT and YENEEA. The V and J ends lost 1 base and 1 base respectively, with 13 bases between them. MiXCR was run by TCRdb on the 5' RACE reads, yielding one entry per CDR3 protein. The repertoire includes about 420,000 distinct CDR3 sequences, around a quarter of them detected once, and about 12% sits in the top ten. This clonotype appeared a few times. Its antigen remains unknown. Sequenced material: PBMCs or a T cell subset sorted from them (not recorded which). The chain joins TRBV11-3 to TRBJ1-1, with no clear D. This receptor was identified in an adult woman who had mild COVID-19 (a few samples of this study predate the infection). Cell type and time point are not known. The CDR3 region is CASSLGGGRSNTEAFF. Written as DNA, the CDR3 is TGTGCCAGCAGCTTAGGGGGAGGTCGTTCGAACACTGAAGCTTTCTTT.